The clone carrying this T cell receptor beta chain was seen a handful of times. Its antigen is not identified. This sample stems from a study of CD8 T cells in ankylosing spondylitis. Broader study findings: Characteristic of ankylosing spondylitis blood, it appeared, was a TCR beta motif comprising several highly homologous variants. Matched ankylosing spondylitis synovial fluid reportedly contained a significantly enriched population of disease-linked clones. As for the disease-linked clones, they showed a CD8+ phenotype and occurred at relatively low frequencies in peripheral blood. Prior work had noted some motif variants in reactive arthritis blood and synovial fluid.

V gave up 3 bases and J gave up 6 bases; unmatched junction bases: 4. This CDR3 is 13 amino acids long. The V gene's germline CDR1 is SGHTA and CDR2 FQGTGA. Preparation of TCR beta libraries was done by quantitative 5'-RACE with molecular barcodes. MiXCR, run by TCRdb on the 5' RACE reads, gives a single entry per CDR3 protein. The repertoire consists of approximately 440,000 distinct CDR3 sequences, with 15% to 20% occurring once and the leading ten covering approximately 1%. The specimen was blood, either unsorted or a sorted T cell fraction (not recorded which). This clonotype was sampled from a male donor with ankylosing spondylitis. The V gene is TRBV7-3, the J gene TRBJ1-1, with TRBD1 matching 7 bases. The chain's CDR3 is CASSFRQGSEAFF. The DNA for the CDR3 is TGTGCCAGCAGCTTTCGACAGGGATCTGAAGCTTTCTTT. Filled out from reference TRBV7-3 and TRBJ1-1, the complete variable domain reads GAGVSQTPSNKVTEKGKYVELRCDPISGHTALYWYRQSLGQGPEFLIYFQGTGAADDSGLPNDRFFAVRPEGSVSTLKIQRTERGDSAVYLCASSFRQGSEAFFGQGTRLTVV.